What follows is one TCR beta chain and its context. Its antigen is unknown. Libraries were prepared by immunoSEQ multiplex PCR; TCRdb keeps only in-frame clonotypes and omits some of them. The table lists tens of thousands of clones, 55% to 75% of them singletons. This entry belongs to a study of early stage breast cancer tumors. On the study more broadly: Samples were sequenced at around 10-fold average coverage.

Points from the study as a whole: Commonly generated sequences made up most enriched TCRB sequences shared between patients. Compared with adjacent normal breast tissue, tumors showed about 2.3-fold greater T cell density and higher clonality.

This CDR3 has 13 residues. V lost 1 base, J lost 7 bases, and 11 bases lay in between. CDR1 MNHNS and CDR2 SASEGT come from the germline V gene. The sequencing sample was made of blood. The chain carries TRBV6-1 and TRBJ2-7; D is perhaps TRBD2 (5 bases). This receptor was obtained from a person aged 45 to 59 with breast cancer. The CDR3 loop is CASSEGTAVEQYF. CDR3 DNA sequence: TGTGCCAGCAGTGAAGGGACTGCCGTGGAGCAGTACTTC.